One sample yielded the 8 T cell receptor beta chains listed below, sequenced in a study of siplizumab effects on memory and regulatory T cells (dated by TCRdb to between 2018 and 2021). Receptors were amplified or captured by the immunoSEQ multiplex PCR assay. Drawn from immuneACCESS, this table holds only the in-frame rearrangements with V and J called that TCRdb kept. Clones are partly lost; checked studies trace under half to an unresolved V gene and leave the rest unexplained. Recorded for this sample are some 80,000 clones; about 95% of them occurred a single time. The ten most abundant clones make up about 18% of the sample. Sample: CD8+ T cells sorted from blood. The source of these receptors is a human donor in good health.

V and J are TRBV5-1 and TRBJ2-1; weak D call: TRBD2 (5 bases). Trimming took 5 bases from V and 8 from J, leaving 11 bases between them. CDR1 is SGHRS and CDR2 is YFSETQ in the germline V gene. The CDR3 has 12 residues. The CDR3: CASREGHDEQFF. The DNA of the CDR3 is TGCGCCAGCAGAGAGGGCCACGATGAGCAGTTCTTC.

The V and J genes are TRBV19 and TRBJ1-1; perhaps TRBD1 as D (5 bases). Trimming took off 10 bases at V and 6 bases at J, with 12 bases between the two ends. CDR1 and CDR2 from the germline V gene are LNHDA and SQIVND (reference sequence). The CDR3 contains 11 residues. In DNA, the CDR3 is TGTGCCACTAGGGGTTGGCCTGAAGCTTTCTTT. Amino acid sequence: CATRGWPEAFF.

The chain couples TRBV29-1 to TRBJ1-4; 8 bases are a match to TRBD1. The V gene's germline CDR1 is SQVTM and CDR2 ANQGSEA. The CDR3 loop spans 13 amino acids. Trimming took 5 bases from V and 3 from J; bases not matched to a gene: 2. The CDR3 DNA is TGCAGCGTTCGGGGACAGGCTAATGAAAAACTGTTTTTT. Translating it yields CSVRGQANEKLFF.

The J gene is TRBJ2-3, the V gene TRBV19, with 9 bases fitting TRBD2. The V and J ends lost 6 bases and 4 bases, in that order; junction bases with no gene match: 8. Germline V CDR1 and CDR2: LNHDA, SQIVND (reference sequence). This CDR3 is 15 amino acids long. CDR3 DNA: TGTGCCAGTAGGATCGGGACTAGCTCATCAGATACGCAGTATTTT. It codes for CASRIGTSSSDTQYF.

The J gene is TRBJ2-7, the V gene TRBV5-1, with 7 bases fitting TRBD2. From germline, CDR1 is SGHRS and CDR2 YFSETQ. V gave up 3 bases and J gave up 2 bases; unmatched junction bases: 11. This CDR3 region has 16 residues. The CDR3 sequence is CASSSPSSGHPYEQYF. CDR3 sequence (DNA): TGCGCCAGCAGCTCGCCCTCTAGCGGCCATCCCTACGAGCAGTACTTC.

The chain carries TRBV11-2 and TRBJ2-5; D might be TRBD2 (6 bases). The germline V gene encodes CDR1 SGHAT and CDR2 FQNNGV. The CDR3 contains 16 residues. Trimming left V 1 base short and J 4 bases short, with 16 bases between. The CDR3: CASSLGGVLGGETQYF. For the CDR3, the DNA is TGTGCCAGCAGCTTAGGGGGCGTGTTGGGAGGAGAGACCCAGTACTTC.

The chain joins TRBV19 to TRBJ2-7; TRBD1 matches at 8 bases. Trimming removed 2 bases from V and 3 bases from J; junction bases left unmatched: 3. CDR3 length: 14 amino acids. From germline, CDR1 is LNHDA and CDR2 SQIVND (reference sequence). The CDR3 DNA reads as TGTGCCAGTAGTATACAGGGGGCCCTCTACGAGCAGTACTTC. As protein: CASSIQGALYEQYF. The full variable domain, rest sourced from reference TRBV19 and TRBJ2-7, is DGGITQSPKYLFRKEGQNVTLSCEQNLNHDAMYWYRQDPGQGLRLIYYSQIVNDFQKGDIAEGYSVSREKKESFPLTVTSAQKNPTAFYLCASSIQGALYEQYFGPGTRLTVT.

This chain connects TRBV16 to TRBJ1-1, with D unresolved. V was cut by 4 bases and J by 3 bases, with 15 bases left in between. The CDR3 spans 15 residues. Germline values: CDR1 KGHSY, CDR2 FQNENV. The CDR3 reads CASSPGLRGDTEAFF. In DNA form, the CDR3 reads TGTGCCAGCAGCCCCGGATTACGGGGAGACACTGAAGCTTTCTTT.